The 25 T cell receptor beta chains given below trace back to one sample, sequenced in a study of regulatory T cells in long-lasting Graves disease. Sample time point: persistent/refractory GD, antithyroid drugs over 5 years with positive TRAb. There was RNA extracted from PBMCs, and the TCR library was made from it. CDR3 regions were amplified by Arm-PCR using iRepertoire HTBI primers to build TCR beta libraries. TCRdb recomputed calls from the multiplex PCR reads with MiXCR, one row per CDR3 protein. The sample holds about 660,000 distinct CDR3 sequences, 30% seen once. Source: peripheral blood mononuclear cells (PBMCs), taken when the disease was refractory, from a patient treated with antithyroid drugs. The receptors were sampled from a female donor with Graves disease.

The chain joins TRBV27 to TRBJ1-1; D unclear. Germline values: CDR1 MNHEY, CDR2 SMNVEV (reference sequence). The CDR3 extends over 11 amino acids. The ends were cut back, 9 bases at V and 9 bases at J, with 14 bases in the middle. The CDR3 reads CARGVGRKAFF. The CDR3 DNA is TGTGCCAGGGGCGTTGGACGGAAAGCTTTCTTT.

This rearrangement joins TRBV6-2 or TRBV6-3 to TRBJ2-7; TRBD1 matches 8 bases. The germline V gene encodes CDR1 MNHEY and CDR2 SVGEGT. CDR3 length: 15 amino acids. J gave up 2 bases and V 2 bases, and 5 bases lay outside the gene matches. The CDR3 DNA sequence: TGTGCCAGCAGTTACGACATGACAGGGGCCTACGAGCAGTACTTC. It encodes CASSYDMTGAYEQYF.

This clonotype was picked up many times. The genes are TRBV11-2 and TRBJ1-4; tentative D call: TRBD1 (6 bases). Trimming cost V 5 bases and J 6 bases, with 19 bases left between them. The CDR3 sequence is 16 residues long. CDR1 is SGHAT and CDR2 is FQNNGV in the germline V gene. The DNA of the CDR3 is TGTGCCAGCAGCCTTAGGATGGGGGCGCGGGATGAAAAACTGTTTTTT. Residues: CASSLRMGARDEKLFF. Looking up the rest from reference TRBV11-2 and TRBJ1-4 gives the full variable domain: EAGVAQSPRYKIIEKRQSVAFWCNPISGHATLYWYQQILGQGPKLLIQFQNNGVVDDSQLPKDRFSAERLKGVDSTLKIQPAKLEDSAVYLCASSLRMGARDEKLFFGSGTQLSVL.

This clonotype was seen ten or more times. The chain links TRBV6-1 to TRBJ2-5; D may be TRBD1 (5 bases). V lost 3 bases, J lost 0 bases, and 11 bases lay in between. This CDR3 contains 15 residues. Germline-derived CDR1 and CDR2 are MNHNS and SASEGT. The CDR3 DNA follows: TGTGCCAGCAGTGACGCAGGGCTCAACCAAGAGACCCAGTACTTC. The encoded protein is CASSDAGLNQETQYF.

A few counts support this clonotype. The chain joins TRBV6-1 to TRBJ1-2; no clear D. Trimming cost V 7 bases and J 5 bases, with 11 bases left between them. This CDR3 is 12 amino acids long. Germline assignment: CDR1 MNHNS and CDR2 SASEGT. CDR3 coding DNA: TGTGCCAGCAACCCCTCCTCATATGGCTACACCTTC. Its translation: CASNPSSYGYTF.

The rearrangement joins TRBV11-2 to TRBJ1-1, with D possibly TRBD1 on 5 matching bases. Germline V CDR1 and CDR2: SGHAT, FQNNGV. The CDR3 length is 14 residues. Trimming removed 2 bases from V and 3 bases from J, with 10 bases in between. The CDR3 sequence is CASSLLAGHTEAFF. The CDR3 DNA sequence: TGTGCCAGCAGCTTATTGGCAGGGCACACTGAAGCTTTCTTT.

CDR3: CASSPWRVRGDYGYTF. CDR3 nucleotides: TGTGCCAGCAGTCCATGGAGGGTCAGGGGGGACTATGGCTACACCTTC. This chain links TRBV28 with TRBJ1-2; TRBD1 matches 7 bases. The CDR3 totals 16 residues. Trimming at V came to 5 bases and at J to 3 bases, leaving 12 bases not matched to a gene. Germline lookup yields CDR1 MDHEN and CDR2 SYDVKM.

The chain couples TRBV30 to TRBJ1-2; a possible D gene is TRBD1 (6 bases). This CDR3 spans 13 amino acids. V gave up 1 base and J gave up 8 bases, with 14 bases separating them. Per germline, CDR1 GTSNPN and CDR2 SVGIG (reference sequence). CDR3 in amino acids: CAWSERGPKGYTF. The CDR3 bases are TGTGCCTGGAGTGAACGGGGGCCTAAAGGCTACACCTTC.

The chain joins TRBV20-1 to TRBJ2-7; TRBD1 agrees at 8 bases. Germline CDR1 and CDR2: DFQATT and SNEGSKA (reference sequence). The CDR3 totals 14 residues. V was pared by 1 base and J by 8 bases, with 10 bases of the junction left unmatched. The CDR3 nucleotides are TGCAGTGCTAGAGTTGAGGGACAGGTCGTCCAGCAGTACTTC. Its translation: CSARVEGQVVQQYF.

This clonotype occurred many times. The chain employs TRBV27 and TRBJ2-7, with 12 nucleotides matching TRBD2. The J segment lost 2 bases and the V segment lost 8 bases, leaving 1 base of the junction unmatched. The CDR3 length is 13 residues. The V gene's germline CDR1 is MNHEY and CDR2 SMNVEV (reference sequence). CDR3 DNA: TGTGCCAGCCGGACTAGCGGGACCTACGAGCAGTACTTC. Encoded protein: CASRTSGTYEQYF.

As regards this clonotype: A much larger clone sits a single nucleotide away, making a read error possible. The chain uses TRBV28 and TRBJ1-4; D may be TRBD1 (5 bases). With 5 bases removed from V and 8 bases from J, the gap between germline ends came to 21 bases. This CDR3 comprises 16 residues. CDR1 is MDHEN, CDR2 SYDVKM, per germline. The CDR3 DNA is TGTGCCAGCAGTATTAGTCGCAGGGAACGGAACGAAAAACTGTTTTTT. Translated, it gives CASSISRRERNEKLFF.

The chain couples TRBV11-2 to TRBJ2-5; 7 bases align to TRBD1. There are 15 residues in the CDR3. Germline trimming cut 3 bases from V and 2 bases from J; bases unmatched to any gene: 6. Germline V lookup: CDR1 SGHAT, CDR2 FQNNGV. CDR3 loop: CASSLTGFGQETQYF. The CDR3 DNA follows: TGTGCCAGCAGCTTGACAGGGTTCGGGCAAGAGACCCAGTACTTC. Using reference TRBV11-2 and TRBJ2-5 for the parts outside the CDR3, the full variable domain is EAGVAQSPRYKIIEKRQSVAFWCNPISGHATLYWYQQILGQGPKLLIQFQNNGVVDDSQLPKDRFSAERLKGVDSTLKIQPAKLEDSAVYLCASSLTGFGQETQYFGPGTRLLVL.

The CDR3 here is CASSPPTGGVNSPLHF. The DNA for the CDR3 is TGTGCCAGCTCACCACCCACAGGGGGTGTCAATTCACCCCTCCACTTT. This chain connects TRBV18 to TRBJ1-6, with TRBD1 matching 8 bases. Germline V lookup: CDR1 KGHSH, CDR2 LQKENI. J lost 7 bases, V lost 0 bases, and 5 bases had no gene match. The CDR3 has 16 residues.

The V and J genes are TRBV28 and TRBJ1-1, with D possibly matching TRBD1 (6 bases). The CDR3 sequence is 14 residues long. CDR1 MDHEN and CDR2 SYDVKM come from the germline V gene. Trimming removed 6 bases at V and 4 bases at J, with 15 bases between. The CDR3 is CASSKTGRSTEAFF. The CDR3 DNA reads TGTGCCAGCAGCAAGACAGGTCGAAGCACTGAAGCTTTCTTT.

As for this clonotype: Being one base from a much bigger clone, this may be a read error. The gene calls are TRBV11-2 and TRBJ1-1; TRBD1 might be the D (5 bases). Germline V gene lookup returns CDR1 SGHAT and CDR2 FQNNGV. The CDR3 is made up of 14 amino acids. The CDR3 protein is CASSLAGMGTEAFF. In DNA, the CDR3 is TGTGCCAGCAGTTTAGCAGGGATGGGGACTGAAGCTTTCTTT.

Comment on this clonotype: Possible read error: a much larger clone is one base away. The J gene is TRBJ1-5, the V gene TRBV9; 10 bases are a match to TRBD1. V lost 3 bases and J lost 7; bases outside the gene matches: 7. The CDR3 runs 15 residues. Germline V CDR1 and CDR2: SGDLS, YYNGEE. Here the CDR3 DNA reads TGTGCCAGCAGCGAGGGACAGGGGCTAGGGCAGCCCCAGCATTTT. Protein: CASSEGQGLGQPQHF. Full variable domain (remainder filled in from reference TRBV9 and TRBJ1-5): DSGVTQTPKHLITATGQRVTLRCSPRSGDLSVYWYQQSLDQGLQFLIQYYNGEERAKGNILERFSAQQFPDLHSELNLSSLELGDSALYFCASSEGQGLGQPQHFGDGTRLSIL.

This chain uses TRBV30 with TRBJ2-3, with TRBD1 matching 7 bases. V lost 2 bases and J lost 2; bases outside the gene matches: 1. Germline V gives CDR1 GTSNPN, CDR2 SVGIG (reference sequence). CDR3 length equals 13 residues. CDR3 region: CAWSTGATDTQYF. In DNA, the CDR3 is TGTGCCTGGAGTACAGGGGCCACAGATACGCAGTATTTT.

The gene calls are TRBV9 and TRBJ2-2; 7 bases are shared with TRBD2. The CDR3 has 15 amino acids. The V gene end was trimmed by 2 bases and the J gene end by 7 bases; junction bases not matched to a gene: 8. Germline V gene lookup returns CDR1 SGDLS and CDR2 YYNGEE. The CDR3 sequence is CASSVGGRGVGELFF. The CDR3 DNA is TGTGCCAGCAGCGTCGGCGGGAGAGGGGTCGGGGAGCTGTTTTTT. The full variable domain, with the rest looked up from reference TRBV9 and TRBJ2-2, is DSGVTQTPKHLITATGQRVTLRCSPRSGDLSVYWYQQSLDQGLQFLIQYYNGEERAKGNILERFSAQQFPDLHSELNLSSLELGDSALYFCASSVGGRGVGELFFGEGSRLTVL.

In nucleotides, the CDR3 is TGTGCCAGCAGCTTAGTAGCGGATAACACCGGGGAGCTGTTTTTT. Amino acids: CASSLVADNTGELFF. V and J are TRBV7-3 and TRBJ2-2, with D possibly being TRBD2 (6 bases). Germline V CDR1 and CDR2: SGHTA, FQGTGA. CDR3 length equals 15 residues. V lost 2 bases to trimming and J lost 2 bases, with 9 bases between them.

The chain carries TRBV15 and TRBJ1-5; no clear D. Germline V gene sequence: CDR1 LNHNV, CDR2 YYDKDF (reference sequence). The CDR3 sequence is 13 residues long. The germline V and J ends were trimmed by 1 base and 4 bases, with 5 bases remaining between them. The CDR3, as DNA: TGTGCCACCAGCAGAGGGGTAAATCAGCCCCAGCATTTT. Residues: CATSRGVNQPQHF.

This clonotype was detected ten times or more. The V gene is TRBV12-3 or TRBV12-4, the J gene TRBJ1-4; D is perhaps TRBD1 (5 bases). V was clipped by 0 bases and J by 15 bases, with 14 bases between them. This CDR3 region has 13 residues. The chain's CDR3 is CASSLAVPGRLFF. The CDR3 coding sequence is TGTGCCAGCAGTTTAGCGGTTCCAGGGAGGTTGTTTTTT.

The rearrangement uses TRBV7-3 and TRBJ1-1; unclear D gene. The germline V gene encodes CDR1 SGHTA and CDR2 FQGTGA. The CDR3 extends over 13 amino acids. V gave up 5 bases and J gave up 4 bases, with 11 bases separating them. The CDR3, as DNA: TGTGCCAGCAGCGACAAGAGTGTCACTGAAGCTTTCTTT. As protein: CASSDKSVTEAFF.

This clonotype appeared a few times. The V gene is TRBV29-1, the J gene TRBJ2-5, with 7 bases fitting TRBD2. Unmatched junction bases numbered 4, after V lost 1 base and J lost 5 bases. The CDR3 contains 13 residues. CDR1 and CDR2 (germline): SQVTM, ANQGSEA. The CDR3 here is CSVEGEGWETQYF. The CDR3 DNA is TGCAGCGTTGAAGGGGAGGGGTGGGAGACCCAGTACTTC.

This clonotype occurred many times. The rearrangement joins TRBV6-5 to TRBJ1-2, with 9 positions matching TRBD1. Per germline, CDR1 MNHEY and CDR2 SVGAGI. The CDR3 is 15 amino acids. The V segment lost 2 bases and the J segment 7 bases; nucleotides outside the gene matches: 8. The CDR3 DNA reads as TGTGCCAGCAGTTACCGCGGACAGGGGACTGTTGGCTACACCTTC. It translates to CASSYRGQGTVGYTF.

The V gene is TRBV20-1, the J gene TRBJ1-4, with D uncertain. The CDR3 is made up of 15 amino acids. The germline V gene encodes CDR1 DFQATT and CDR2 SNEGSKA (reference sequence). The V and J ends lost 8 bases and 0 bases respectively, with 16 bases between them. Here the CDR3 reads CSLPGRPATNEKLFF. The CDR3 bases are TGCAGTCTTCCCGGGAGACCTGCAACTAATGAAAAACTGTTTTTT.